This T cell receptor (beta chain) was recorded in a study of shared clonotypes between healthy human individuals. This clone appeared once. Sequenced by immunoSEQ multiplex PCR; TCRdb stores in-frame clones only, minus some. The sample carries approximately 500,000 clones, about 78% recorded once. The germline V gene has CDR1 SGHNT and CDR2 YYREEE (reference sequence). The CDR3 has 15 amino acids. V was pared by 0 bases and J by 2 bases, with 4 bases of the junction left unmatched. Roughly 84 million PBMCs served as the genomic DNA source for unsorted samples. The chain has TRBV5-4 and TRBJ2-5, with TRBD1 identical over 7 bases. This TCR came from a woman aged 40 to 49 in good health. Some clones in this sample may be carry-over from other donors' samples. The material sequenced was PBMCs. As DNA, the CDR3 is TGTGCCAGCAGCTTGGCCTCAGGGGGACAAGAGACCCAGTACTTC. Encoded protein: CASSLASGGQETQYF.